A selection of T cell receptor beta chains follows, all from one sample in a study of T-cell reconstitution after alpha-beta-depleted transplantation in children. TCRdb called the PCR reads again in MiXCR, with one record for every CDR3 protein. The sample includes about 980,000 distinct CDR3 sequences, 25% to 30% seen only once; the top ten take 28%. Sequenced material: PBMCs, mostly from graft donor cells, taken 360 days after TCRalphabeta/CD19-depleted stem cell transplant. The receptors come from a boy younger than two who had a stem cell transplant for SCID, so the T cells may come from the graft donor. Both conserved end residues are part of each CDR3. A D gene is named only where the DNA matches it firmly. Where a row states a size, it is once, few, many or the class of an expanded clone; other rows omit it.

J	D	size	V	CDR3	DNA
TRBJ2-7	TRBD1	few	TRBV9	CASSVEGAGEQYF	TGTGCCAGCAGCGTCGAGGGGGCAGGGGAGCAGTACTTC
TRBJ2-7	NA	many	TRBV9	CASSALSQAEQYF	TGTGCCAGCAGCGCCTTGTCCCAGGCCGAGCAGTACTTC
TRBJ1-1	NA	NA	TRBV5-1	CASRLDSLRMNTEAFF	TGCGCCAGCCGCCTAGACAGCCTACGCATGAACACTGAAGCTTTCTTT
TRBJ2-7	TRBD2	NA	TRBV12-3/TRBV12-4	CASRPGLAGWEQYF	TGTGCCAGCAGACCGGGACTAGCGGGCTGGGAGCAGTACTTC
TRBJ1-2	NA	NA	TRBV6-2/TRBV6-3	CASSFGPFYTF	TGTGCCAGCAGTTTCGGCCCTTTCTACACCTTC
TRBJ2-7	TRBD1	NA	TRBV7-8	CASSSGQGITYEQYF	TGTGCCAGCAGCTCGGGACAGGGGATTACCTACGAGCAGTACTTC
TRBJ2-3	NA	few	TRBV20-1	CSARGPPGPAHSTDTQYF	TGCAGTGCTAGAGGACCGCCCGGGCCAGCGCACTCCACAGATACGCAGTATTTT
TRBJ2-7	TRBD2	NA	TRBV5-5	CASSSTGGIGEQYF	TGTGCCAGCAGCTCAACCGGGGGGATAGGGGAGCAGTACTTC
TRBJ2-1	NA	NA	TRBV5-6	CASSMVGRGLYNEQFF	TGTGCCAGCAGCATGGTAGGCAGGGGCCTTTACAATGAGCAGTTCTTC
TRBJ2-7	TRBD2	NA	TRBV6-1	CASSPSQAGAYEQYF	TGTGCCAGCAGTCCGTCTCAAGCGGGGGCCTACGAGCAGTACTTC
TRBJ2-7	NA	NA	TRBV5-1	CASSSPHSGSYEQYF	TGCGCCAGCAGCTCGCCCCATAGCGGATCCTACGAGCAGTACTTC
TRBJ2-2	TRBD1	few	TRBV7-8	CASRGTGALNELFF	TGTGCCAGCAGGGGGACAGGGGCCCTCAATGAGCTGTTTTTT
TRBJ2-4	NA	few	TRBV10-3	CAISEWRAQGAKNIQYF	TGTGCCATCAGTGAGTGGCGCGCTCAGGGGGCCAAAAACATTCAGTACTTC
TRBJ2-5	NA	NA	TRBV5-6	CASSPGRGGAGETQYF	TGTGCCAGCAGCCCGGGCCGTGGGGGGGCTGGAGAGACCCAGTACTTC
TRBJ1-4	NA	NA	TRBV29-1	CSVLVVEKLFF	TGCAGCGTACTGGTGGTGGAAAAACTGTTTTTT
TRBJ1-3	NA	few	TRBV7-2	CASSLVGGPHSGNTIYF	TGTGCCAGCAGCTTGGTCGGGGGGCCCCACTCTGGAAACACCATATATTTT
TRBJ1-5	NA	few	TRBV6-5	CASSYSAGNRNQPQHF	TGTGCCAGCAGTTACTCGGCCGGGAACCGAAATCAGCCCCAGCATTTT
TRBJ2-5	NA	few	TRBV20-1	CSVHKGQETQYF	TGCAGTGTGCACAAAGGCCAAGAGACCCAGTACTTC
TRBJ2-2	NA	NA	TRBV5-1	CASSLAARNTGELFF	TGCGCCAGCAGCTTGGCGGCAAGAAACACCGGGGAGCTGTTTTTT
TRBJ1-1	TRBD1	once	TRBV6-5	CASSWDRVLTEAFF	TGTGCCAGCAGTTGGGACAGGGTCCTCACTGAAGCTTTCTTT
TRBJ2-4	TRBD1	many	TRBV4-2	CASSQGAGGLAKNIQYF	TGTGCCAGCAGCCAAGGGGCAGGGGGTTTAGCCAAAAACATTCAGTACTTC
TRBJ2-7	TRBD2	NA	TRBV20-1	CSARPPGLADFYEQYF	TGCAGTGCTAGACCCCCAGGACTAGCGGACTTCTACGAGCAGTACTTC
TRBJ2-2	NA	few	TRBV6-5	CASSYSTRADGELFF	TGTGCCAGCAGTTACTCGACCAGGGCCGACGGGGAGCTGTTTTTT
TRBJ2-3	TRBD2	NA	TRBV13	CASTPRGLAGSADTQYF	TGTGCCAGCACCCCACGGGGACTAGCGGGGAGCGCAGATACGCAGTATTTT
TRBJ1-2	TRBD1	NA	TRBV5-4	CASAPLGQGPAGYTF	TGTGCCAGCGCGCCCTTGGGACAGGGACCAGCTGGCTACACCTTC
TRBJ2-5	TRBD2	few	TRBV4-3	CASSETSGGRAQETQYF	TGCGCCAGCAGTGAAACTAGCGGGGGGCGGGCTCAAGAGACCCAGTACTTC
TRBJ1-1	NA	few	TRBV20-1	CSAPQPVVAMRTEAFF	TGCAGTGCTCCACAGCCTGTGGTGGCTATGCGAACTGAAGCTTTCTTT
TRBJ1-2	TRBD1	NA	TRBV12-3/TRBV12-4	CASSLYLTGVKNYGYTF	TGTGCCAGCAGTTTGTACCTTACAGGGGTAAAAAACTATGGCTACACCTTC
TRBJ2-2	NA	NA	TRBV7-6	CASSLAGQGWTGELFF	TGTGCCAGCAGCTTAGCGGGCCAGGGGTGGACCGGGGAGCTGTTTTTT
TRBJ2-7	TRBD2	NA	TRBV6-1	CASSDGGAVRLDEQYF	TGTGCCAGCAGCGACGGGGGGGCAGTTCGATTAGACGAGCAGTACTTC
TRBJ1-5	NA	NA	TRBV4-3	CASSSHREVGQPQHF	TGCGCCAGCAGCTCTCACAGGGAAGTAGGGCAGCCCCAGCATTTT
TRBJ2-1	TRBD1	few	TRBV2	CASSEGGTGYNEQFF	TGTGCCAGCAGTGAAGGCGGGACAGGGTACAATGAGCAGTTCTTC
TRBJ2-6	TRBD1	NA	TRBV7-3	CASSSTGPRSGANVLTF	TGTGCCAGCAGCTCGACAGGGCCCCGCTCTGGGGCCAACGTCCTGACTTTC
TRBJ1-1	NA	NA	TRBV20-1	CSAGAGRRNTEAFF	TGCAGTGCTGGGGCGGGACGCCGGAACACTGAAGCTTTCTTT
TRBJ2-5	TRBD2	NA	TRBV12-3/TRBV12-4	CASSSASGGYQETQYF	TGTGCCAGCAGTTCGGCTAGCGGGGGATACCAAGAGACCCAGTACTTC
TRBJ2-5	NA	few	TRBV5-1	CASSSVPGTGETQYF	TGCGCCAGCAGCTCCGTCCCCGGGACTGGAGAGACCCAGTACTTC
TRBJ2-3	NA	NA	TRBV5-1	CASSLASRDGPTDTQYF	TGCGCCAGCAGCTTGGCGTCGCGGGACGGCCCCACAGATACGCAGTATTTT
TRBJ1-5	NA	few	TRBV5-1	CASSLEVNQPQHF	TGTGCCAGCAGTTTGGAAGTCAATCAGCCCCAGCATTTT
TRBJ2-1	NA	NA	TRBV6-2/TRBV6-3	CASRTTTGLYNEQFF	TGTGCCAGCAGAACCACTACTGGGCTTTACAATGAGCAGTTCTTC
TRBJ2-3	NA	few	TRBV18	CASSPKGTLSTDTQYF	TGTGCCAGCTCACCGAAAGGGACCCTGAGCACAGATACGCAGTATTTT
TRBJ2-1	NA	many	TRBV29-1	CSVRRIQGGSYNEQFF	TGCAGCGTTAGGAGGATTCAAGGGGGCTCCTACAATGAGCAGTTCTTC
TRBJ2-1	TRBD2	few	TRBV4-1	CASSQPRLAGGYNEQFF	TGCGCCAGCAGCCAGCCCCGACTAGCGGGGGGCTACAATGAGCAGTTCTTC